Presented here are 29 T cell receptor beta chains from one specimen sequenced in a study of cytomegalovirus exposure and HLA in healthy donors. PCR was performed using 60 Vbeta and 13 Jbeta primers. Some clones are missing from TCRdb's copy, which holds only in-frame ones; the method was immunoSEQ multiplex PCR. The table shows tens of thousands of clones, with approximately 70% occurring only once. Sequencing was done on a sample of PBMCs. The receptors originated from a male donor in good health and CMV-seropositive.

The chain uses TRBV14 and TRBJ2-5; possibly TRBD1 for D (5 bases). The DNA end lines up better with TRBJ2-7; the J call may be wrong. From germline, CDR1 is SGHDN and CDR2 FVKESK. The CDR3 has 15 amino acids. The chain's CDR3 is CASSQDWARAYEQYF. CDR3 bases: TGTGCCAGCAGCCAAGATTGGGCCAGGGCTTACGAGCAGTACTTC.

With regard to this clone: At one end the junction does not follow the germline gene, possibly because of a read error. Distinct nucleotide sequences in the sample also encode this CDR3. This chain joins TRBV7-9 and TRBJ2-5; the match to TRBD2 covers 8 bases. CDR3 length: 15 residues. CDR1 and CDR2 from the germline V gene are SEHNR and FQNEAQ (reference sequence). DNA for the CDR3: TGCGCCAGCAGCCCCCGGAGGCGGGGGGCTGAGACCCAGTACTTC. This translates into CASSPRRRGAETQYF.

The chain uses TRBV6-4 and TRBJ2-1, with 8 positions matching TRBD2. Trimming at V came to 4 bases and at J to 4 bases, leaving 9 bases not matched to a gene. The CDR3 contains 16 residues. CDR1 MRHNA and CDR2 SNTAGT come from the germline V gene. CDR3 sequence: CASSVELAASYNEQFF. DNA for the CDR3: TGTGCCAGCAGTGTCGAACTAGCGGCCTCTTACAATGAGCAGTTCTTC.

V usage is TRBV30 and J usage is TRBJ2-3; D might be TRBD2 (6 bases). V was pared by 5 bases and J by 4 bases, with 19 bases between. The CDR3 sequence is 15 residues long. Germline CDR1 GTSNPN, CDR2 SVGIG (reference sequence). The chain's CDR3 is CAWDRDSKDSDTQYF. The CDR3, as DNA: TGTGCCTGGGACCGGGACTCCAAAGATTCAGATACGCAGTATTTT.

This clone has a handful of counts. The chain has TRBV5-1 and TRBJ2-2, with D maybe TRBD2 (6 bases). CDR3 length equals 16 residues. Germline-derived CDR1 and CDR2 are SGHRS and YFSETQ. Trimming cost V 2 bases and J 3 bases, with 14 bases left between them. The CDR3 DNA reads as TGCGCCAGCAGCTTTTTGGAGGGGCGCCACACCGGGGAGCTGTTTTTT. It is translated as CASSFLEGRHTGELFF.

The genes are TRBV14 and TRBJ1-4, with D possibly matching TRBD1 (5 bases). The germline gives CDR1 SGHDN, CDR2 FVKESK. The CDR3 is 16 residues long. V was cut by 3 bases and J by 5 bases, with 16 bases left in between. The CDR3 bases are TGTGCCAGCAGCCATAAATGGAGCAGGGAAAATGAAAAACTGTTTTTT. This codes for CASSHKWSRENEKLFF.

V gene TRBV7-9 combines with J gene TRBJ2-3; the D gene is possibly TRBD2 (6 bases). The V and J ends lost 2 bases and 1 base respectively, with 10 bases between them. CDR1 and CDR2 from the germline V gene are SEHNR and FQNEAQ (reference sequence). CDR3 length: 15 residues. CDR3 residues: CASSLYGRGTDTQYF. The DNA for the CDR3 is TGTGCCAGCAGCTTATACGGGAGAGGCACAGATACGCAGTATTTT.

This chain links TRBV19 with TRBJ1-5, with 8 bases that match TRBD1. Trimming took 5 bases from V and 4 from J; bases not matched to a gene: 4. Per germline, CDR1 LNHDA and CDR2 SQIVND (reference sequence). This CDR3 is built from 14 residues. The CDR3 sequence: CASSLQGGNQPQHF. The CDR3 nucleotides read TGTGCCAGTAGTCTACAGGGGGGGAATCAGCCCCAGCATTTT.

Remarks on this clone: A junction boundary mismatches the germline segment, possibly from a read error. The chain employs TRBV30 and TRBJ2-1; TRBD1 might be the D (5 bases). The CDR3 is made up of 14 amino acids. Germline CDR1 and CDR2: GTSNPN and SVGIG (reference sequence). The CDR3 reads CTWSRSGIRNEQFF. In DNA form, the CDR3 reads TGTACCTGGAGTCGTTCAGGGATCAGGAATGAGCAGTTCTTC.

This clone came up once. This sequence joins TRBV1 and TRBJ2-7; no DNA check was done on the table's D call, TRBD2. TRBV1 corresponds to a pseudogene. This CDR3 region has 14 residues. In nucleotides, the CDR3 is TGCACCAGCAGCCAAGGAGGACTAGCGGGCGAGCAGTACTTC. This encodes CTSSQGGLAGEQYF.

This chain links TRBV19 with TRBJ2-1, with 11 nucleotides matching TRBD2. Germline V gene sequence: CDR1 LNHDA, CDR2 SQIVND (reference sequence). This CDR3 is 16 amino acids long. V was clipped by 7 bases and J by 3 bases; unmatched bases: 8. The CDR3 reads CASTPSGLAVYNEQFF. The CDR3, as DNA: TGTGCCAGTACCCCATCGGGACTAGCGGTCTACAATGAGCAGTTCTTC.

The chain joins TRBV30 to TRBJ1-2; 8 positions match TRBD1. V lost 3 bases and J lost 9; bases outside the gene matches: 9. The CDR3 has 13 amino acids. CDR1 and CDR2 from the germline V gene are GTSNPN and SVGIG (reference sequence). The DNA for the CDR3 is TGTGCCTGGAGGGCAGGGGGCGCATCTAGCTACACCTTC. Translated, it gives CAWRAGGASSYTF. The variable domain in full, with the rest retrieved from reference TRBV30 and TRBJ1-2, is SQTIHQWPATLVQPVGSPLSLECTVEGTSNPNLYWYRQAAGRGLQLLFYSVGIGQISSEVPQNLSASRPQDRQFILSSKKLLLSDSGFYLCAWRAGGASSYTFGSGTRLTVV.

The chain carries TRBV4-3 and TRBJ2-6; no clear D. Germline V gene lookup returns CDR1 LGHNA and CDR2 YSLEER. The CDR3 totals 15 residues. V lost 2 bases, J lost 3 bases, and 8 bases lay in between. The CDR3 nucleotides are TGCGCCAGCAGCCAATACAATGGTGGGGCCAACGTCCTGACTTTC. This encodes CASSQYNGGANVLTF.

The chain carries TRBV18 and TRBJ2-7; 11 bases map to TRBD1. V dropped 2 bases and J dropped 5; count of bases not matched to a gene: 8. The CDR3 consists of 16 residues. Germline V gene lookup returns CDR1 KGHSH and CDR2 LQKENI. The CDR3: CASSPIGTGGMNEQYF. The CDR3 nucleotides are TGTGCCAGCTCACCAATCGGGACAGGGGGGATGAACGAGCAGTACTTC. Full variable domain (rest looked up from reference TRBV18 and TRBJ2-7): NAGVMQNPRHLVRRRGQEARLRCSPMKGHSHVYWYRQLPEEGLKFMVYLQKENIIDESGMPKERFSAEFPKEGPSILRIQQVVRGDSAAYFCASSPIGTGGMNEQYFGPGTRLTVT.

This clone has a single count. The rearrangement uses TRBV28 and TRBJ2-5; the D is unclear. This CDR3 spans 13 amino acids. From germline, CDR1 is MDHEN and CDR2 SYDVKM. The V and J ends lost 8 bases and 2 bases respectively, with 12 bases between them. The CDR3 reads CASQDTLQETQYF. CDR3 DNA sequence: TGTGCCAGCCAAGACACACTTCAAGAGACCCAGTACTTC.

The gene calls are TRBV7-9 and TRBJ1-1, with D maybe TRBD1 (6 bases). V was clipped by 3 bases and J by 1 base, with 6 bases between them. The germline gives CDR1 SEHNR, CDR2 FQNEAQ (reference sequence). The CDR3 totals 13 residues. This CDR3 reads CASSLTGNTEAFF. CDR3 DNA sequence: TGTGCCAGCAGCTTGACAGGGAACACTGAAGCTTTCTTT.

This sequence joins TRBV11-2 and TRBJ2-7; tentative D call: TRBD2 (6 bases). V gave up 2 bases and J gave up 1 base, with 6 bases separating them. The CDR3 spans 13 residues. Germline V gene lookup returns CDR1 SGHAT and CDR2 FQNNGV. The CDR3 here is CASSLRGSYEQYF. CDR3 bases: TGTGCCAGCAGCTTACGGGGGTCCTACGAGCAGTACTTC.

The chain carries TRBV4-1 and TRBJ2-3; D is uncertain. Germline assignment: CDR1 MGHRA and CDR2 YSYEKL. This CDR3 comprises 14 residues. Trimming took off 2 bases at V and 1 base at J, with 7 bases between the two ends. CDR3 region: CASSQFTGTDTQYF. In DNA form, the CDR3 reads TGCGCCAGCAGCCAATTCACTGGCACAGATACGCAGTATTTT.

The sample holds a few counts of this clone. The V call is TRBV15, the J call TRBJ1-5; D is uncertain. With 2 bases removed from V and 4 bases from J, the gap between germline ends came to 6 bases. The CDR3 totals 13 residues. Germline CDR1 and CDR2: LNHNV and YYDKDF (reference sequence). CDR3 amino acids: CATSRQLNQPQHF. CDR3 DNA sequence: TGTGCCACCAGCAGACAGTTAAATCAGCCCCAGCATTTT.

The rearrangement joins TRBV15 to TRBJ1-3; 8 bases fit TRBD1. CDR1 LNHNV and CDR2 YYDKDF come from the germline V gene (reference sequence). The CDR3 covers 14 residues. V was clipped by 6 bases and J by 5 bases; unmatched bases: 6. The CDR3 region is CATSLQGARNTIYF. The CDR3 bases are TGTGCCACCAGTCTCCAGGGGGCTAGAAACACCATATATTTT.

The rearrangement joins TRBV5-1 to TRBJ2-1, with D possibly TRBD2 on 6 matching bases. CDR1 SGHRS and CDR2 YFSETQ come from the germline V gene. Trimming took 4 bases from V and 9 from J, leaving 23 bases between them. The CDR3 sequence is 16 residues long. The CDR3 reads CASSTNRDGSPGEQFF. In nucleotides, the CDR3 is TGCGCCAGCAGCACAAACCGGGACGGGAGCCCGGGTGAGCAGTTCTTC.

The table lists this clone with a few counts. The genes are TRBV18 and TRBJ1-4, with D unclear. The length of the CDR3 is 13 residues. Germline lookup yields CDR1 KGHSH and CDR2 LQKENI. Trimming cost V 10 bases and J 5 bases, with 14 bases left between them. The CDR3 DNA reads as TGTGCCACCCGCGGCGGAGTAAATGAAAAACTGTTTTTT. Its translation is CATRGGVNEKLFF.

This clone was observed a handful of times. V gene TRBV11-2 combines with J gene TRBJ1-2; the D is unclear. The CDR3 consists of 15 residues. CDR1 SGHAT and CDR2 FQNNGV come from the germline V gene. Trimming took off 0 bases at V and 7 bases at J, with 15 bases between the two ends. The CDR3 reads CASSLDMVGGGGYTF. In DNA form, the CDR3 reads TGTGCCAGCAGCTTAGATATGGTGGGAGGAGGTGGCTACACCTTC.

This rearrangement joins TRBV30 to TRBJ2-5, with TRBD2 as a possible D gene (7 bases). Trimming left V 3 bases short and J 5 bases short, with 22 bases between. The germline V gene encodes CDR1 GTSNPN and CDR2 SVGIG (reference sequence). CDR3 length: 16 residues. This CDR3 reads CAWRWGAGVALETQYF. The CDR3 DNA reads TGTGCCTGGAGGTGGGGGGCGGGGGTTGCCCTGGAGACCCAGTACTTC.

V usage is TRBV18 and J usage is TRBJ1-4; the D is unclear. CDR3 length: 14 amino acids. Germline V CDR1 and CDR2: KGHSH, LQKENI. V gave up 4 bases and J gave up 6 bases, with 12 bases separating them. The CDR3 DNA is TGTGCCAGCTCACTTAACCAGCGTGATGAAAAACTGTTTTTT. The encoded protein is CASSLNQRDEKLFF.

This chain links TRBV19 with TRBJ1-5; 7 bases match TRBD1. Germline V CDR1 and CDR2: LNHDA, SQIVND (reference sequence). V shed 7 bases, J shed 3 bases, and the junction held 6 bases outside the gene matches. The length of the CDR3 is 14 residues. CDR3 region: CASTRGQNNQPQHF. CDR3 in DNA: TGTGCCAGTACCCGGGGACAGAACAATCAGCCCCAGCATTTT.

The chain employs TRBV11-3 and TRBJ2-7; TRBD2 is a possible D gene (5 bases). The CDR3 has 13 residues. Germline loops: CDR1 SGHNT, CDR2 YENEEA. V was trimmed by 5 bases and J by 1 base, leaving 9 bases between them. The CDR3 loop is CASSLSESYEQYF. The CDR3 DNA sequence: TGTGCCAGCAGCCTTAGCGAGTCCTACGAGCAGTACTTC.

The rearrangement uses TRBV29-1 and TRBJ2-7; 10 positions agree with TRBD1. The V gene's germline CDR1 is SQVTM and CDR2 ANQGSEA. This CDR3 contains 13 residues. With V trimmed by 6 bases and J by 2 bases, 4 bases remained unmatched. CDR3 amino acids: CSVRTGGPYEQYF. The DNA for the CDR3 is TGCAGCGTGCGGACAGGGGGTCCCTACGAGCAGTACTTC.

The rearrangement uses TRBV6-5 and TRBJ1-6; D perhaps matches TRBD1 (5 bases). Trimming removed 7 bases from V and 4 bases from J, with 11 bases in between. Germline V gene sequence: CDR1 MNHEY, CDR2 SVGAGI. This CDR3 contains 14 residues. The CDR3 DNA sequence: TGTGCCAGCACGCGGGGCCTTTATAATTCACCCCTCCACTTT. This encodes CASTRGLYNSPLHF.